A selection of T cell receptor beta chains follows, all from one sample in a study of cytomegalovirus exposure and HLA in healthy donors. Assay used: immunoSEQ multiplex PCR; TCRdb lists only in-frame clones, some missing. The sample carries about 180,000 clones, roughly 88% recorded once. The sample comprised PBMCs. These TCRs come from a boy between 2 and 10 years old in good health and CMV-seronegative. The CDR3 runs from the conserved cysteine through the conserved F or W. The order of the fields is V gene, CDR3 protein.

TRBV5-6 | CASSSRSVWRVRYEQYF
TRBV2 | CASSEGQGNYGYTF
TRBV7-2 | CASSLAFGQGHGYTF
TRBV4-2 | CASSQDGGQGIYQPQHF
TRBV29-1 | CSVGLAGGNEQFF
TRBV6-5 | CASSYGLERSEQFF
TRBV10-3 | CAISGLGGGTEAFF
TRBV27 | CASSLGAGGTIEQYF
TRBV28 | CASITNPGTGPSYEQYF
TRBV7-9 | CASSSGGLAGGELFF
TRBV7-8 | CASSPRQDLNTEAFF
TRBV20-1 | CSGLAGWEQFF
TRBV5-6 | CASSRQGLGDGYTF
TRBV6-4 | CASSAVGGTDTQYF
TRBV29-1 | CTYLQGMSSYNEQFF
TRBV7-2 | CASSLALARRGNTEAFF
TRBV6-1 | CASSLGGSREQYF
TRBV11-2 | CASSLDRQGVRNTEAFF
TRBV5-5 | CASSGLAGALYNEQFF
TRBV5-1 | CASSRGQNTEAFF